The 8 T cell receptor beta chains reported below all come from one sample, sequenced in a study of CDR3 diversity in severe acne. TCRdb re-called the PCR reads with MiXCR, one entry per CDR3 protein. Among over 90,000 distinct CDR3 sequences, 51% were seen once, and the ten largest hold roughly an eighth. What was sequenced was blood. The receptors originated from a male donor with acne.

The chain links TRBV9 to TRBJ2-7, with TRBD1 matching over 10 bases. From germline, CDR1 is SGDLS and CDR2 YYNGEE. After removal of 4 bases from V and 2 bases from J, the junction contained 6 bases not matched to a gene. CDR3 length equals 15 residues. In DNA form, the CDR3 reads TGTGCCAGCAGCTTTTATGACAGGGGGCCCTACGAGCAGTACTTC. Translation gives CASSFYDRGPYEQYF.

A note on this clonotype: This may arise from a read error, as a much more abundant clone is one base away. The CDR3 loop reads CASSPDPRGEQCF. CDR3 DNA sequence: TGTGCCAGCAGCCCGGATCCTCGGGGCGAGCAGTGCTTC. The V call is TRBV7-9, the J call TRBJ2-7; the D gene could be TRBD1 or TRBD2 (5 bases each). The CDR3 is 13 residues long. The germline gives CDR1 SEHNR, CDR2 FQNEAQ (reference sequence).

By proportion, this clonotype is medium-sized. The V call is TRBV20-1, the J call TRBJ1-4; D gene unclear. Trimming shortened V by 0 bases and J by 8 bases, and 13 bases separated the two germline ends. This CDR3 spans 14 amino acids. CDR1 is DFQATT, CDR2 SNEGSKA, per germline (reference sequence). CDR3 region: CSARDTNGGEKLFF. The CDR3, as DNA: TGCAGTGCTAGAGATACCAACGGTGGGGAAAAACTGTTTTTT.

This rearrangement joins TRBV7-2 to TRBJ2-7, with 11 bases identical to TRBD2. Germline V CDR1 and CDR2: SGHTA, FQGNSA. This CDR3 comprises 13 residues. J lost 7 bases, V lost 5 bases, and 4 bases had no gene match. CDR3: CASSLGLAGEQYF. The CDR3 coding sequence is TGTGCCAGCAGCCTCGGACTAGCGGGTGAGCAGTACTTC.

With regard to this clonotype: A much larger clone sits a single nucleotide away, making a read error possible. J is TRBJ2-5 and V is TRBV5-1, with a possible D match to TRBD2 (8 bases). The CDR3 sequence is 15 residues long. The germline V gene encodes CDR1 SGHRS and CDR2 YFSETQ. V dropped 7 bases and J dropped 4 bases, with 20 bases sitting between them. CDR3 protein: CASGGGGGGLETQYF. The CDR3 coding sequence is TGCGCCAGCGGCGGAGGGGGCGGGGGGCTAGAGACCCAGTACTTC.

This clonotype was picked up a small number of times. V usage is TRBV5-1 and J usage is TRBJ1-2, with TRBD1 matching 8 bases. CDR1 and CDR2 from the germline V gene are SGHRS and YFSETQ. The CDR3 is made up of 14 amino acids. V dropped 0 bases and J dropped 6; count of bases not matched to a gene: 4. Here the CDR3 DNA reads TGCGCCAGCAGCTTGGCAGGGGGCAATGATGGCTACACCTTC. Protein sequence: CASSLAGGNDGYTF.

This clonotype turned up a few times. V is TRBV29-1 and J is TRBJ1-2, with a weak D call TRBD1 (6 bases). CDR1 is SQVTM, CDR2 ANQGSEA, per germline. V shed 0 bases and J shed 3 bases, with 11 bases lying between them. This CDR3 spans 14 amino acids. CDR3 coding DNA: TGCAGCGTTGAAGATTCAGGGGCTGACTATGGCTACACCTTC. It encodes CSVEDSGADYGYTF.

V and J are TRBV10-3 and TRBJ2-5, with D tentatively TRBD1 (7 bases). CDR1 is ENHRY and CDR2 is SYGVKD in the germline V gene. The V end lost 4 bases, the J end lost 2 bases, and 20 bases lay between the germline ends. There are 17 residues in the CDR3. The CDR3 is CAISGTSSGTEQETQYF. The CDR3 nucleotides read TGTGCCATCAGTGGAACTAGCTCCGGGACAGAACAAGAGACCCAGTACTTC.